This T cell receptor (beta chain) is drawn from a study of blood T cell repertoires in COVID-19. Across the whole study: From the United States, Italy and Spain came samples of acute and convalescent COVID-19. Nucleic acid was either cDNA or gDNA, and it came from T cells, B-cell-depleted T cells, or PBMCs.

V lost 1 base to trimming and J lost 3 bases; unmatched junction nucleotides: 7. CDR3 length: 16 residues. Germline V lookup: CDR1 SGHRS, CDR2 YFSETQ. In the original processing: Reference gene primer amplification yielded estimated nucleated cell counts. Only in-frame clones appear in the TCRdb table, and some are missing; sequencing was by immunoSEQ multiplex PCR. The DNA gave D and trimming, while V, J and clone size come from that table. Of roughly 150,000 clones in the sample, 80% to 90% were seen once. The table lists this clone with a few counts. Sample: peripheral blood. This TCR came from a woman aged 40 to 50 with acute or convalescent COVID-19. The J gene is TRBJ2-3, the V gene TRBV5-1; 8 nucleotides align to TRBD2. This CDR3 reads CASSLYVGGETDTQYF. In DNA, the CDR3 is TGCGCCAGCAGCTTGTATGTCGGGGGGGAGACAGATACGCAGTATTTT.